The clone carrying this T cell receptor beta chain was counted only a few times. This specimen comes from a study of T cell responses to AZD1222 COVID-19 vaccine. CDR1 is MDHEN and CDR2 is SYDVKM in the germline V gene. This CDR3 region has 13 residues. The trim removed 2 bases at V and 8 bases at J, leaving 4 bases unmatched. This table comes from immunoSEQ multiplex PCR, and its TCRdb copy is limited to in-frame clones, with some not included. The sample carries fewer than 200,000 clones, around 90% recorded once. This sample comprised peripheral blood, obtained 28 days after the second AZD1222 dose. This chain uses TRBV28 with TRBJ1-2; 8 bases fit TRBD1. This TCR derives from an adult who received the AZD1222 COVID-19 vaccine. The CDR3 DNA follows: TGTGCCAGCAGTTTAACAGGGGGGTTAGGCTACACCTTC. Protein product: CASSLTGGLGYTF.